Listed below are T cell receptor beta chains from one sample, sequenced in a study of identical twins. TCRdb processed the 5' RACE reads anew with MiXCR; each CDR3 protein has one entry. Of 690,000 or so distinct CDR3 sequences listed, less than 10% are singletons. This sample was also put to use in a study of yellow fever vaccine responses in identical twins.

Input material: PBMCs. Receptors originate from a woman aged 18 to 35 in good health. Both conserved end residues are part of each CDR3. D genes are given only for firm matches. The listing skips clone size in some rows; elsewhere it reads once, few, many or a size class.

CDR3 protein: CASSMIDRGTDTQYF; CDR3 DNA: TGTGCCAGTAGTATGATCGACCGGGGCACAGATACGCAGTATTTT; V gene: TRBV19; clone size: few; J gene: TRBJ2-3; D gene: -
CDR3 protein: CSARGTVPYEQYF; CDR3 DNA: TGCAGTGCTAGGGGGACAGTGCCCTACGAGCAGTACTTC; V gene: TRBV20-1; clone size: many; J gene: TRBJ2-7; D gene: TRBD1
CDR3 protein: CASSQDLLTADEQFF; CDR3 DNA: TGCGCCAGCAGCCAAGATTTACTAACGGCGGATGAGCAGTTCTTC; V gene: TRBV4-1; clone size: few; J gene: TRBJ2-1; D gene: -
CDR3 protein: CAWPREGWTEAFF; CDR3 DNA: TGTGCCTGGCCCCGTGAAGGTTGGACTGAAGCTTTCTTT; V gene: TRBV30; clone size: few; J gene: TRBJ1-1; D gene: -
CDR3 protein: CASSPPLGGIDTQYF; CDR3 DNA: TGTGCCAGCAGCCCCCCCCTAGGGGGCATAGATACGCAGTATTTT; V gene: TRBV14; clone size: few; J gene: TRBJ2-3; D gene: TRBD1
CDR3 protein: CASSSHSDTQYF; CDR3 DNA: TGTGCCAGCAGCTCCCACTCAGATACGCAGTATTTT; V gene: TRBV7-2; clone size: few; J gene: TRBJ2-3; D gene: -
CDR3 protein: CASSQSAETQYF; CDR3 DNA: TGTGCCAGCAGCCAGTCCGCAGAGACCCAGTACTTC; V gene: TRBV3-1; clone size: many; J gene: TRBJ2-5; D gene: -
CDR3 protein: CASSEFWTYEQYF; CDR3 DNA: TGTGCCAGCAGTGAATTTTGGACCTACGAGCAGTACTTC; V gene: TRBV25-1; clone size: -; J gene: TRBJ2-7; D gene: -
CDR3 protein: CASSQRWDTSSYEQYF; CDR3 DNA: TGCGCCAGCAGCCAACGGTGGGACACCAGCTCCTACGAGCAGTACTTC; V gene: TRBV4-3; clone size: -; J gene: TRBJ2-7; D gene: -
CDR3 protein: CATMSKEGTGEETQYF; CDR3 DNA: TGTGCCACCATGTCGAAAGAAGGGACAGGGGAAGAGACCCAGTACTTC; V gene: TRBV24-1; clone size: medium-sized; J gene: TRBJ2-5; D gene: TRBD1
CDR3 protein: CASRNGRFGETQYF; CDR3 DNA: TGCGCCAGCAGAAACGGACGGTTCGGAGAGACCCAGTACTTC; V gene: TRBV5-1; clone size: few; J gene: TRBJ2-5; D gene: -
CDR3 protein: CASSRLAGRGQETQYF; CDR3 DNA: TGTGCCAGCAGCCGACTAGCGGGGAGGGGTCAAGAGACCCAGTACTTC; V gene: TRBV3-1; clone size: many; J gene: TRBJ2-5; D gene: TRBD2
CDR3 protein: CSVLEGEETQYF; CDR3 DNA: TGCAGCGTTTTGGAGGGAGAAGAGACCCAGTACTTC; V gene: TRBV29-1; clone size: many; J gene: TRBJ2-5; D gene: -
CDR3 protein: CSATSGTGDTGELFF; CDR3 DNA: TGCAGTGCTACTTCCGGGACAGGGGACACCGGGGAGCTGTTTTTT; V gene: TRBV20-1; clone size: -; J gene: TRBJ2-2; D gene: TRBD1
CDR3 protein: CASSQEGKGTGVDTQYF; CDR3 DNA: TGTGCCAGCAGCCAAGAAGGAAAGGGCACGGGAGTAGATACGCAGTATTTT; V gene: TRBV14; clone size: many; J gene: TRBJ2-3; D gene: -
CDR3 protein: CASSFGLAGAPSTDTQYF; CDR3 DNA: TGCGCCAGCAGCTTCGGACTAGCGGGAGCACCTAGCACAGATACGCAGTATTTT; V gene: TRBV5-1; clone size: few; J gene: TRBJ2-3; D gene: TRBD2
CDR3 protein: CATSQERQLAGRVETQYF; CDR3 DNA: TGTGCCACCAGCCAAGAAAGGCAGCTGGCGGGAAGGGTAGAGACCCAGTACTTC; V gene: TRBV3-1; clone size: -; J gene: TRBJ2-5; D gene: -
CDR3 protein: CASSFAGTPEPLHF; CDR3 DNA: TGTGCCAGCAGCTTCGCCGGGACTCCGGAACCCCTCCACTTT; V gene: TRBV13; clone size: few; J gene: TRBJ1-6; D gene: -
CDR3 protein: CSANRDRGTEAFF; CDR3 DNA: TGCAGTGCTAACCGGGACAGGGGCACTGAAGCTTTCTTT; V gene: TRBV20-1; clone size: few; J gene: TRBJ1-1; D gene: TRBD1
CDR3 protein: CAIPRISNTGELFF; CDR3 DNA: TGTGCCATCCCGAGGATCTCGAACACCGGGGAGCTGTTTTTT; V gene: TRBV12-3/TRBV12-4; clone size: many; J gene: TRBJ2-2; D gene: -
CDR3 protein: CASSVGQGSNYGYTF; CDR3 DNA: TGTGCCAGCAGCGTAGGACAGGGCTCTAACTATGGCTACACCTTC; V gene: TRBV9; clone size: -; J gene: TRBJ1-2; D gene: TRBD1
CDR3 protein: CASSLEVGGNGRGKLFF; CDR3 DNA: TGTGCCAGCAGTTTAGAGGTTGGCGGGAATGGTCGAGGAAAACTGTTTTTT; V gene: TRBV12-3/TRBV12-4; clone size: many; J gene: TRBJ1-4; D gene: -
CDR3 protein: CSAGVFGETQYF; CDR3 DNA: TGCAGCGCAGGGGTTTTCGGGGAGACCCAGTACTTC; V gene: TRBV29-1; clone size: many; J gene: TRBJ2-5; D gene: -
CDR3 protein: CAIGGLGYEQYF; CDR3 DNA: TGTGCCATCGGAGGGCTAGGGTACGAGCAGTACTTC; V gene: TRBV3-1; clone size: many; J gene: TRBJ2-7; D gene: -
CDR3 protein: CARRWTSGRRGETQYF; CDR3 DNA: TGTGCCAGAAGGTGGACTAGCGGGAGGAGAGGAGAGACCCAGTACTTC; V gene: TRBV5-3; clone size: once; J gene: TRBJ2-5; D gene: TRBD2